Listed here are 10 T cell receptor beta chains from one sample, sequenced in a study of blood T cells in healthy people across ages. Using a J-beta primer mix together with a sample-barcoded 5' primer, a second PCR was run for roughly 6 to 12 cycles. A single record per CDR3 protein comes from TCRdb applying MiXCR to the 5' RACE reads. The table records under 700,000 distinct CDR3 sequences, 20% to 30% of them present only once. Separately, the same data were catalogued under a study of T cells of mothers and their children.

The specimen was blood. The receptors were sampled from a boy aged 5-17 years in good health.

In its sample, this clonotype was seen a few times. V is TRBV20-1 and J is TRBJ2-5; TRBD1 matches at 10 bases. The CDR3 totals 16 residues. V trimming: 6 bases; J trimming: 5 bases; junction bases outside the gene matches: 15. Germline CDR1 reads DFQATT; CDR2 reads SNEGSKA (reference sequence). CDR3 region: CSAARAPGQGTETQYF. CDR3 coding DNA: TGCAGTGCCGCTAGGGCCCCGGGACAGGGGACTGAGACCCAGTACTTC.

There are a few counts of this clonotype. The chain has TRBV15 and TRBJ2-3, with D unclear. V lost 2 bases and J 4 bases, leaving 13 bases between the germline ends. The CDR3 totals 15 residues. CDR1 is LNHNV, CDR2 YYDKDF, per germline (reference sequence). In nucleotides, the CDR3 is TGTGCCACCAGCAGAAGCCGCGCTGACGCAGATACGCAGTATTTT. Protein: CATSRSRADADTQYF.

With regard to this clonotype: The CDR3 does not end in the conserved phenylalanine or tryptophan, so this is likely a read error. V is TRBV4-2 and J is TRBJ2-7; D unresolved. Germline V gives CDR1 LGHNA, CDR2 YNFKEQ. The CDR3 length is 15 residues. The germline V and J ends were trimmed by 0 bases and 6 bases, with 15 bases remaining between them. Here the CDR3 reads CASSQDRVTGAEQYS. The CDR3 DNA follows: TGTGCCAGCAGCCAAGATCGGGTCACCGGCGCCGAGCAGTACTCC.

Remarks on this clonotype: Its ends do not fully match the called genes, so a read error is possible. The chain employs TRBV12-3 or TRBV12-4 and TRBJ1-2; 8 bases match TRBD1. CDR3 length equals 13 residues. As DNA, the CDR3 is TGTGCCTGCAGTTTAACGACAGGGGACGGCTACACCTTC. Amino acid sequence: CACSLTTGDGYTF.

The chain joins TRBV5-1 to TRBJ1-2; weak D call: TRBD1 (6 bases). The CDR3 runs to 14 residues. Germline loops: CDR1 SGHRS, CDR2 YFSETQ. V was trimmed by 2 bases and J by 5 bases, leaving 13 bases between them. CDR3 coding DNA: TGCGCCAGCAGCTTTGAGGGGGGGAGTTATGGCTACACCTTC. Amino acids: CASSFEGGSYGYTF.

V usage is TRBV6-4 and J usage is TRBJ2-1; 9 nucleotides align to TRBD2. The V gene end was trimmed by 2 bases and the J gene end by 5 bases; junction bases not matched to a gene: 4. The CDR3 runs to 15 residues. Looked up from germline, CDR1 is MRHNA and CDR2 is SNTAGT. The CDR3 DNA reads as TGTGCCAGCAGTGACGAGGCGGGGGGGGACAATGAGCAGTTCTTC. Protein: CASSDEAGGDNEQFF.

The chain joins TRBV6-5 to TRBJ2-5, with D unclear. The V gene lost 10 bases and the J gene lost 5 bases, with 11 bases spanning the gap. Germline V gene sequence: CDR1 MNHEY, CDR2 SVGAGI. The CDR3 is 11 residues long. CDR3 in amino acids: CATSLGETQYF. CDR3 DNA: TGTGCCACCTCCCTGGGGGAGACCCAGTACTTC.

This chain connects TRBV4-1 to TRBJ2-1, with 9 nucleotides matching TRBD1. CDR3 length: 15 amino acids. In germline, CDR1 is MGHRA, CDR2 YSYEKL. V dropped 1 base and J dropped 10; count of bases not matched to a gene: 8. This CDR3 is CASSQGGTGYREQFF. The CDR3 bases are TGCGCCAGCAGCCAAGGCGGGACAGGGTATAGGGAGCAGTTCTTC.

Of note for this clonotype: A much larger clone differs by one base, so this may be a read error. The chain is built from TRBV6-5 and TRBJ1-1; D is undetermined. V was trimmed by 6 bases and J by 6 bases, leaving 8 bases between them. The length of the CDR3 is 11 residues. Germline-derived CDR1 and CDR2 are MNHEY and SVGAGI. The CDR3 reads CASSPRAEAFF. CDR3 sequence (DNA): TGTGCCAGCAGCCCGAGGGCTGAAGCTTTCTTT.

This chain links TRBV6-5 with TRBJ1-6, with D possibly TRBD1 on 6 matching bases. Germline CDR1 and CDR2: MNHEY and SVGAGI. The V end was cut by 2 bases, the J end by 8 bases, with 16 bases between. CDR3 size: 16 residues. CDR3 DNA: TGTGCCAGCAGTTACCCAGAACGGGACAAACATTCACCCCTCCACTTT. Amino acids: CASSYPERDKHSPLHF.